A selection of T cell receptor beta chains follows, all from one sample in a study of T-cell reconstitution after alpha-beta-depleted transplantation in children. From the PCR reads, TCRdb called clonotypes with MiXCR, one entry per CDR3 protein. The data show fewer than 150,000 distinct CDR3 sequences, under 30% seen once. Source: PBMCs, mostly from graft donor cells, taken 180 days after TCRalphabeta/CD19-depleted stem cell transplant. The source of these receptors is a male patient aged 2 to 9 who had a stem cell transplant for chronic granulomatous disease, so the T cells may come from the graft donor. The CDR3 runs from the conserved cysteine through the conserved F or W. D genes are given only for firm matches. Rows may omit the clone size; those that give it use once, few, many or a size class.

TRBV5-1	TRBJ2-1	NA	few	CASSWTNYNEQFF	TGCGCCAGCAGCTGGACTAACTACAATGAGCAGTTCTTC
TRBV20-1	TRBJ1-6	NA	NA	CSARGGNYNSPLHF	TGCAGTGCTAGAGGGGGGAATTATAATTCACCCCTCCACTTT
TRBV20-1	TRBJ2-3	TRBD2	NA	CSARVLAEGVDTQYF	TGCAGTGCTAGAGTACTAGCGGAGGGGGTAGATACGCAGTATTTT
TRBV7-8	TRBJ2-1	TRBD2	few	CASSSTSGFNNEQFF	TGTGCCAGCAGCTCGACTAGCGGGTTTAACAATGAGCAGTTCTTC
TRBV20-1	TRBJ2-7	TRBD2	NA	CSAASSGRSSYEQYF	TGCAGTGCAGCCTCTAGCGGGAGGAGCTCCTACGAGCAGTACTTC
TRBV28	TRBJ2-1	NA	many	CASSLRSEQFF	TGTGCCAGCAGTTTACGGTCTGAGCAGTTCTTC
TRBV9	TRBJ1-2	TRBD1	few	CASNQGGGYGYTF	TGTGCCAGCAATCAAGGGGGCGGCTATGGCTACACCTTC
TRBV7-3	TRBJ2-2	NA	NA	CASSFRSTGELFF	TGTGCCAGCAGTTTTAGATCTACCGGGGAGCTGTTTTTT
TRBV7-8	TRBJ1-2	NA	few	CASSLTPDSSNYGYTF	TGTGCCAGCAGCCTTACCCCGGACAGCTCTAACTATGGCTACACCTTC
TRBV20-1	TRBJ2-7	NA	many	CSARDLREQYF	TGCAGTGCTAGGGACTTGAGGGAGCAGTACTTC
TRBV12-3/TRBV12-4	TRBJ2-7	NA	few	CASSRRDGYEQYF	TGTGCCAGCAGCCGAAGGGACGGCTACGAGCAGTACTTC
TRBV6-5	TRBJ1-5	NA	once	CASSHGVSNQPQHF	TGTGCCAGCAGTCACGGGGTAAGCAATCAGCCCCAGCATTTT
TRBV7-2	TRBJ2-5	NA	many	CASSLAGVRETQYF	TGTGCCAGCAGCTTAGCGGGAGTCAGGGAGACCCAGTACTTC
TRBV28	TRBJ1-1	NA	many	CASSRTLNTEAFF	TGTGCCAGCAGCCGCACACTGAACACTGAAGCTTTCTTT
TRBV28	TRBJ2-5	NA	NA	CASSLRLAQETQYF	TGTGCCAGCAGTTTACGTTTAGCCCAAGAGACCCAGTACTTC
TRBV6-2/TRBV6-3	TRBJ1-2	TRBD1	NA	CASSYSTGSQGRIHGYTF	TGTGCCAGCAGTTACTCGACGGGTTCACAGGGGCGGATCCACGGCTACACCTTC
TRBV3-1	TRBJ1-1	TRBD1	NA	CASSQEGSRGQEAFF	TGTGCCAGCAGCCAAGAGGGAAGTCGGGGACAGGAAGCTTTCTTT
TRBV14	TRBJ2-1	TRBD2	NA	CASSQGTRLYNEQFF	TGTGCCAGCAGCCAGGGGACTAGGCTCTACAATGAGCAGTTCTTC